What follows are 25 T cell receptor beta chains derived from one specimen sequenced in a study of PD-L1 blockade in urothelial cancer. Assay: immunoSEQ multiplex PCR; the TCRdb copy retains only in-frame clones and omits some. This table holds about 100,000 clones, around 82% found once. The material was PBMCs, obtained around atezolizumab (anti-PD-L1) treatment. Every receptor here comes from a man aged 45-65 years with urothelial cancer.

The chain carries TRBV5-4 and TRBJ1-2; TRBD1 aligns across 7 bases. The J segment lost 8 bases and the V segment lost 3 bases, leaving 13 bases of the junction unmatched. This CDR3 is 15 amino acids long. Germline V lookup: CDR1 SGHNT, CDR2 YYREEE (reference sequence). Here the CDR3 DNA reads TGTGCCAGCAGCTCACTGGGACAGACTCAGAAGGGCTACACCTTC. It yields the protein CASSSLGQTQKGYTF.

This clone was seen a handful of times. CDR3 sequence reads: CASSDPPNSLASTDTQYF. CDR3 nucleotide sequence: TGTGCCAGCAGTGACCCCCCCAATAGCTTGGCAAGCACAGATACGCAGTATTTT. The chain carries TRBV6-4 and TRBJ2-3; D remains ambiguous. V was shortened by 2 bases and J by 0 bases, with 18 bases between the two germline ends. Germline V gene sequence: CDR1 MRHNA, CDR2 SNTAGT. The CDR3 is 18 amino acids.

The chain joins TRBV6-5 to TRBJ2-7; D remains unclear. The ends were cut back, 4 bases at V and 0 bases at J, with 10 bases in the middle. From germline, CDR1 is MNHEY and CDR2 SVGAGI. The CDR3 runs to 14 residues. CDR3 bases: TGTGCCAGCAGTTCGCTACTTAGCTCCTACGAGCAGTACTTC. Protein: CASSSLLSSYEQYF.

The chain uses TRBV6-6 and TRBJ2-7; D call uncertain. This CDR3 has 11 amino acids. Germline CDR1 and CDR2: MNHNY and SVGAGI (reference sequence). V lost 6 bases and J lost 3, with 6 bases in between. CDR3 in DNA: TGTGCCAGCAGCCGCAGCTACGAGCAGTACTTC. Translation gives CASSRSYEQYF.

The CDR3 is CASSELVAGVYNEQFF. The CDR3 nucleotides are TGTGCCAGCAGTGAATTGGTAGCGGGAGTTTACAATGAGCAGTTCTTC. This chain connects TRBV6-1 to TRBJ2-1; 9 bases align to TRBD2. Germline V gene lookup returns CDR1 MNHNS and CDR2 SASEGT. This CDR3 is 16 amino acids long. After removal of 2 bases from V and 4 bases from J, the junction contained 6 bases not matched to a gene.

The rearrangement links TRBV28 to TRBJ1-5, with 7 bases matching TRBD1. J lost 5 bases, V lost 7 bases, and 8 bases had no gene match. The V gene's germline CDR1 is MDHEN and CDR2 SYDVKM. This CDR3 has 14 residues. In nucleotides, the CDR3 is TGTGCCAGCAACGGTTTCAGGGGGGATCAGCCCCAGCATTTT. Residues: CASNGFRGDQPQHF.

CDR3 sequence: CASSYGPGELFF. CDR3 bases: TGTGCCAGCAGTTACGGGCCCGGGGAGCTGTTTTTT. The chain links TRBV6-5 to TRBJ2-2; no clear D. Germline CDR1 MNHEY, CDR2 SVGAGI. V was pared by 2 bases and J by 6 bases, with 4 bases between. This CDR3 region has 12 residues.

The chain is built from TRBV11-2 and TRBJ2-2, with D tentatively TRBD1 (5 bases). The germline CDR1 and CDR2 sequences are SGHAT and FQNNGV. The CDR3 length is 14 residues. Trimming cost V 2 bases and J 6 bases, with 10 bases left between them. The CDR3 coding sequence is TGTGCCAGCAGCTTAAGGGGTCAACCCGGGGAGCTGTTTTTT. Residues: CASSLRGQPGELFF.

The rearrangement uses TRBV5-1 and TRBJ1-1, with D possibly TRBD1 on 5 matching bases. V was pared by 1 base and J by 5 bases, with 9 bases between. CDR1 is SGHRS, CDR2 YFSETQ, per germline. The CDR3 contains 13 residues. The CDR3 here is CASSLNGGTEAFF. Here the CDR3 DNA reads TGCGCCAGCAGCTTGAATGGGGGGACTGAAGCTTTCTTT.

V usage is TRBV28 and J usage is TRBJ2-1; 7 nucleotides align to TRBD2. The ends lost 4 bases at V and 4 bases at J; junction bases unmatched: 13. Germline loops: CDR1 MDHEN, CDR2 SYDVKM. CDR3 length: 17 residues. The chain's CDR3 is CASSSPGLGEGYNEQFF. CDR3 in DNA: TGTGCCAGCAGTTCTCCGGGGTTGGGGGAGGGGTACAATGAGCAGTTCTTC.

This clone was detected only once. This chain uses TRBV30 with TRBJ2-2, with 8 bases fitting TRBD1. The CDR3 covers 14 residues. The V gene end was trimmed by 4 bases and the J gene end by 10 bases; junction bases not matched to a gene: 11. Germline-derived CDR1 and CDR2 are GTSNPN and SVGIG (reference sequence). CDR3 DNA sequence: TGTGCCTGGACAGGGGGCAAGATTAGTGTGGAGCTGTTTTTT. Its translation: CAWTGGKISVELFF.

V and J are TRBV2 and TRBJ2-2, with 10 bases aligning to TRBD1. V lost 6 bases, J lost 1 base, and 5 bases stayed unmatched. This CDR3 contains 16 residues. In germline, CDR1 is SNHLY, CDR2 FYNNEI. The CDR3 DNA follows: TGTGCCAGCAGGAACGGACAGGGGGGGAACACCGGGGAGCTGTTTTTT. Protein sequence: CASRNGQGGNTGELFF. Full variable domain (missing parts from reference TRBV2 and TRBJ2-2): EPEVTQTPSHQVTQMGQEVILRCVPISNHLYFYWYRQILGQKVEFLVSFYNNEISEKSEIFDDQFSVERPDGSNFTLKIRSTKLEDSAMYFCASRNGQGGNTGELFFGEGSRLTVL.

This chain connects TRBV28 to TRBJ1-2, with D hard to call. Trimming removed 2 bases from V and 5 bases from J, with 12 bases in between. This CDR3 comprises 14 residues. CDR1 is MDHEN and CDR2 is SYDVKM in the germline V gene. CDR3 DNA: TGTGCCAGCAGTTTAGTCGGAGCTATTTATGGCTACACCTTC. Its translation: CASSLVGAIYGYTF.

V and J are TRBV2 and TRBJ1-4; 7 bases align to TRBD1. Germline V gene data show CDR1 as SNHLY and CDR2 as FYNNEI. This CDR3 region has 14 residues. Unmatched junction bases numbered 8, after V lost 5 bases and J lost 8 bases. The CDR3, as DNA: TGTGCCAGCAGTCCAAACAGGGGTGGCGAAAAACTGTTTTTT. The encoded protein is CASSPNRGGEKLFF.

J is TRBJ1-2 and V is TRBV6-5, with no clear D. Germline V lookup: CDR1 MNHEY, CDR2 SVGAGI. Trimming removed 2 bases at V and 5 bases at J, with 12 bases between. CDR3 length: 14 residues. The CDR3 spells CASSYRRLLYGYTF. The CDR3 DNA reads TGTGCCAGCAGTTACCGGCGACTCCTATATGGCTACACCTTC.

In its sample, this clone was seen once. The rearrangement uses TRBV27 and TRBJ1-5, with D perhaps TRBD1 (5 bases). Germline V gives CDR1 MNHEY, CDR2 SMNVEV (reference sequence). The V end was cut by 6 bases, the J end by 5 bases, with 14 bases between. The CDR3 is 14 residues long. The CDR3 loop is CASRPIQGYQPQHF. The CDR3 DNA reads TGTGCCAGCAGACCTATTCAGGGTTATCAGCCCCAGCATTTT.

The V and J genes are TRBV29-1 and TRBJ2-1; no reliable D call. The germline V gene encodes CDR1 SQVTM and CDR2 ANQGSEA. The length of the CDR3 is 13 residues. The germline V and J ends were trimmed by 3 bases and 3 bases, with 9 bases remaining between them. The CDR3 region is CSVESAGYNEQFF. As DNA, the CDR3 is TGCAGCGTTGAGTCGGCAGGCTACAATGAGCAGTTCTTC.

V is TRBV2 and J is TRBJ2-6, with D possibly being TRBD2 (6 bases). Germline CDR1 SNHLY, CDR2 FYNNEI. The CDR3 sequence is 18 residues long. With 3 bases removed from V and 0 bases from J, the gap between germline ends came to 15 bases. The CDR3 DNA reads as TGTGCCAGCAGTGATAGGGGCGGACTATCCTCTGGGGCCAACGTCCTGACTTTC. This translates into CASSDRGGLSSGANVLTF.

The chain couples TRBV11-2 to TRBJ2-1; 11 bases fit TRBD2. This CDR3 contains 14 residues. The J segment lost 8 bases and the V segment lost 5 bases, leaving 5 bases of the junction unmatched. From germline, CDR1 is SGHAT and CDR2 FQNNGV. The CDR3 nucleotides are TGTGCCAGCAGCCCGACTAGCGGGAAGTATGAGCAGTTCTTC. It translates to CASSPTSGKYEQFF.

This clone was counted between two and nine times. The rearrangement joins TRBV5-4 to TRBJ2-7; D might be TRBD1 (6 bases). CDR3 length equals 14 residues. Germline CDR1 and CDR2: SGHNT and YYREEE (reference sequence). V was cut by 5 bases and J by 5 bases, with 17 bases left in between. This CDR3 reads CASRFDRTLHEQYF. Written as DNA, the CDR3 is TGTGCCAGCAGATTCGACAGGACACTCCACGAGCAGTACTTC.

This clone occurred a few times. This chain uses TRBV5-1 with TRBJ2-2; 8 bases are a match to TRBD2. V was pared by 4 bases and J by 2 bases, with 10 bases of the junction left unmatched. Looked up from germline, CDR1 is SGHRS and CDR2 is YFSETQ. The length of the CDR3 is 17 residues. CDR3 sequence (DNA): TGCGCCAGCAGCAGCCTAATCAGCGGGAGTAACACCGGGGAGCTGTTTTTT. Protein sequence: CASSSLISGSNTGELFF.

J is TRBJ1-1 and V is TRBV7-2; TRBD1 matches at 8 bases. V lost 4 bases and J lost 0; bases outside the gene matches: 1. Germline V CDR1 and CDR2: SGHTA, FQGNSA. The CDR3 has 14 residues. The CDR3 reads CASSSGQVNTEAFF. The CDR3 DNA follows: TGTGCCAGCAGCTCGGGACAGGTGAACACTGAAGCTTTCTTT.

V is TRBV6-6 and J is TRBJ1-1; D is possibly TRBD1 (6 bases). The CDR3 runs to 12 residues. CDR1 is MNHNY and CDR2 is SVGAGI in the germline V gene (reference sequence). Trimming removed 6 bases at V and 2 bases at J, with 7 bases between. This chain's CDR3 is CASSRGNTEAFF. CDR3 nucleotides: TGTGCCAGCAGCAGGGGCAACACTGAAGCTTTCTTT.

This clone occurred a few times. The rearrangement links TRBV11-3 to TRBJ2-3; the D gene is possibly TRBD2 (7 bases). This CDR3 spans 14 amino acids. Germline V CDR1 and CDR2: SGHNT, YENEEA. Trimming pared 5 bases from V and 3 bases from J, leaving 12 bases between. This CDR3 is CASSRGGGTDTQYF. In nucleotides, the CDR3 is TGTGCCAGCAGCCGCGGGGGCGGAACAGATACGCAGTATTTT.

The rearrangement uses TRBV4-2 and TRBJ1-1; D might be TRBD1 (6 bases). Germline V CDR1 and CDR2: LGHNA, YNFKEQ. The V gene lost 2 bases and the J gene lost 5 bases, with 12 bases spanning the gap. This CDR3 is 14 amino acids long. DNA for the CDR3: TGTGCCAGCAGCCAACAGGGAGGGGGGACTGAAGCTTTCTTT. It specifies CASSQQGGGTEAFF.